This T cell receptor beta chain came from a study of blood T cell repertoires in COVID-19. Study background: COVID-19 samples from acute and convalescent phases originated in the United States, Italy and Spain.

Libraries were prepared by immunoSEQ multiplex PCR; TCRdb keeps only in-frame clonotypes and omits some of them. The table lists about 98,000 clones, roughly 87% of them singletons. V lost 3 bases to trimming and J lost 7 bases, with 18 bases between them. This CDR3 is built from 15 residues. Germline V gives CDR1 GTSNPN, CDR2 SVGIG (reference sequence). The sequencing input was peripheral blood. The source is a man aged 80 or over with acute or convalescent COVID-19. The rearrangement joins TRBV30 to TRBJ1-4; no reliable D call. In nucleotides, the CDR3 is TGTGCCTGGAGAGGGAAGGGCGGGCAGGTTGAAAAACTGTTTTTT. Translated: CAWRGKGGQVEKLFF.